The source of this T cell receptor (beta chain) is a study of blood T cell repertoires in COVID-19. Background on the study: Samples taken during acute and convalescent COVID-19 were collected in the United States, Italy and Spain.

CDR3 length: 13 residues. Germline lookup yields CDR1 MNHNS and CDR2 SASEGT. Deletions cut 5 bases from V and 4 bases from J, with 11 bases between. In the authors' workflow: How many nucleated cells were present was estimated from reference gene primer amplification. Profiling relied on immunoSEQ multiplex PCR, and the TCRdb table lists in-frame clones only, not all of them. The V and J calls and clone size are taken from that table; D and trimming were inferred from the DNA. The data contain approximately 7,800 clones, about 82% of them singletons. This clonotype was obtained from a woman in her sixties or seventies with active COVID-19. The chain employs TRBV6-1 and TRBJ1-1; the D gene is possibly TRBD1 (5 bases). The sample taken for sequencing was peripheral blood. CDR3 in DNA: TGTGCCAGCAGTTATTCCGGGGGCACTGAAGCTTTCTTT. Protein sequence: CASSYSGGTEAFF.